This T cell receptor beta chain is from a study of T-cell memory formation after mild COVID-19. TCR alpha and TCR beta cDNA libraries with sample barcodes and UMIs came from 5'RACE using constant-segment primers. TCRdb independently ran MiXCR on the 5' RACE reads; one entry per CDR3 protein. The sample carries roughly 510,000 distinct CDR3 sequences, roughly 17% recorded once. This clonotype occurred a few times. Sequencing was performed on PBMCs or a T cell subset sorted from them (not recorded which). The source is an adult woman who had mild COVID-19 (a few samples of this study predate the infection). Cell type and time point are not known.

The CDR3 sequence is CSARSRAEETQYF. The CDR3 nucleotides read TGCAGTGCTAGATCGCGCGCAGAGGAGACCCAGTACTTC. The V call is TRBV20-1, the J call TRBJ2-5, with D uncertain. The CDR3 spans 13 residues. CDR1 DFQATT and CDR2 SNEGSKA come from the germline V gene (reference sequence). The germline V and J ends were trimmed by 2 bases and 5 bases, with 12 bases remaining between them.